The 5 T cell receptor beta chains reported below all come from one sample, sequenced in a study of cytomegalovirus exposure and HLA in healthy donors. The PCR made use of 60 Vbeta and 13 Jbeta primers. Measured with immunoSEQ multiplex PCR; TCRdb has only the in-frame clones, and not every one. The sample includes fewer than 200,000 clones, around 80% seen only once; the top ten take under 6%. Sequencing was performed on PBMCs. These receptors all come from a woman aged 45-65 years in good health and CMV-seropositive.

The rearrangement uses TRBV19 and TRBJ1-2, with TRBD1 identical over 8 bases. CDR1 LNHDA and CDR2 SQIVND come from the germline V gene (reference sequence). Trimming at V came to 5 bases and at J to 4 bases, leaving 6 bases not matched to a gene. The CDR3 extends over 14 amino acids. The DNA for the CDR3 is TGTGCCAGTAGTTACGACAGGGGTGCCTATGGCTACACCTTC. Protein product: CASSYDRGAYGYTF.

V is TRBV4-1 and J is TRBJ1-2, with D tentatively TRBD1 (6 bases). CDR3 length: 14 residues. Germline CDR1 reads MGHRA; CDR2 reads YSYEKL. V was pared by 3 bases and J by 6 bases, with 14 bases between. The CDR3 spells CASSHSDRFNGYTF. As DNA, the CDR3 is TGCGCCAGCAGCCACTCAGACAGGTTTAATGGCTACACCTTC.

The chain recombines TRBV27 with TRBJ2-1; D is unresolved. The CDR3 runs to 14 residues. Looked up from germline, CDR1 is MNHEY and CDR2 is SMNVEV (reference sequence). With 6 bases removed from V and 9 bases from J, the gap between germline ends came to 18 bases. CDR3 in amino acids: CASSPTSPTGEQFF. The CDR3 region has the DNA TGTGCCAGCAGCCCGACCAGCCCGACGGGTGAGCAGTTCTTC.

The chain employs TRBV27 and TRBJ2-7; 10 bases fit TRBD1. Trimming removed 6 bases from V and 2 bases from J; junction bases left unmatched: 10. The CDR3 spans 16 residues. Germline V CDR1 and CDR2: MNHEY, SMNVEV (reference sequence). The CDR3 here is CASRLTGGTVPYEQYF. The CDR3 DNA reads TGTGCCAGCAGACTGACAGGGGGCACGGTTCCCTACGAGCAGTACTTC.

The chain recombines TRBV7-9 with TRBJ1-2; 7 bases match TRBD1. The CDR3 length is 15 residues. The V segment lost 5 bases and the J segment 6 bases; nucleotides outside the gene matches: 12. Germline CDR1 is SEHNR and CDR2 is FQNEAQ (reference sequence). The chain's CDR3 is CASSPLTPGGNGYTF. DNA of the CDR3: TGTGCCAGCAGCCCACTGACCCCAGGGGGGAATGGCTACACCTTC.